Each of the 21 T cell receptor beta chains below was sequenced from the same sample in a study of shared clonotypes between healthy human individuals. The naive CD8 subset, CD45RO-negative cells positively selected for CCR7, excluded terminally differentiated effector memory CD45RA+ cells. Clones were read by immunoSEQ multiplex PCR, and TCRdb kept only the in-frame ones, dropping some. The data hold approximately 2,200,000 clones, with roughly 91% observed a single time. The sequenced material came from naive CD8+ T cells from PBMCs. These receptors all stem from a man between 18 and 29 years old in good health. Some clones in this sample may be carry-over from other donors' samples.

This clone was picked up a small number of times. V gene TRBV2 combines with J gene TRBJ1-1; D is unresolved. The germline CDR1 and CDR2 sequences are SNHLY and FYNNEI. The V and J ends lost 8 bases and 3 bases respectively, with 10 bases between them. CDR3 length: 12 residues. CDR3 residues: CASHDLDTEAFF. The CDR3 DNA reads as TGTGCCAGCCACGACCTAGACACTGAAGCTTTCTTT.

The chain carries TRBV6-1 and TRBJ1-4; D gene uncertain. With 6 bases removed from V and 4 bases from J, the gap between germline ends came to 12 bases. This CDR3 has 14 residues. In germline, CDR1 is MNHNS, CDR2 SASEGT. This chain's CDR3 is CASSFYGGNEKLFF. CDR3 sequence (DNA): TGTGCCAGCAGCTTCTATGGAGGTAATGAAAAACTGTTTTTT.

The gene calls are TRBV27 and TRBJ1-2; TRBD1 aligns across 8 bases. The V gene end was trimmed by 3 bases and the J gene end by 0 bases; junction bases not matched to a gene: 9. The length of the CDR3 is 17 residues. Germline V CDR1 and CDR2: MNHEY, SMNVEV (reference sequence). CDR3 sequence reads: CASSFGTGGGANYGYTF. The CDR3 DNA follows: TGTGCCAGCAGTTTTGGGACAGGAGGGGGGGCTAACTATGGCTACACCTTC.

In the case of this clone: Its ends do not fully match the called genes, so a read error is possible. The same CDR3 can be traced to other DNA sequences in this sample. CDR3 residues: CASSVDGLGDEQFF. In nucleotides, the CDR3 is TGTGCCAGCAGTGTAGATGGGTTAGGAGATGAGCAGTTCTTC. V usage is TRBV9 and J usage is TRBJ2-1; D unclear. The CDR3 is 14 residues long. Germline-derived CDR1 and CDR2 are SGDLS and YYNGEE.

The chain carries TRBV7-9 and TRBJ2-5; the D gene is possibly TRBD1 (6 bases). This CDR3 has 15 amino acids. Per the germline V gene, CDR1 is SEHNR and CDR2 is FQNEAQ (reference sequence). V lost 2 bases and J 5 bases, leaving 15 bases between the germline ends. The CDR3 is CASSLLTGRGETQYF. CDR3 DNA: TGTGCCAGCAGCTTACTCACAGGGAGAGGGGAGACCCAGTACTTC.

The rearrangement links TRBV7-9 to TRBJ2-7, with 7 bases identical to TRBD1. Unmatched junction bases numbered 9, after V lost 5 bases and J lost 2 bases. Germline V lookup: CDR1 SEHNR, CDR2 FQNEAQ (reference sequence). The CDR3 is made up of 15 amino acids. The CDR3 nucleotides read TGTGCCAGCAGCCAACAGGAGACAGGGCCCTACGAGCAGTACTTC. This translates into CASSQQETGPYEQYF.

The chain couples TRBV7-9 to TRBJ2-5; tentatively, D is TRBD2 (6 bases). V lost 10 bases and J 1 base, leaving 16 bases between the germline ends. CDR1 and CDR2 (germline): SEHNR, FQNEAQ (reference sequence). This CDR3 region has 14 residues. CDR3 loop: CAIALRDFQETQYF. The CDR3 nucleotides read TGTGCCATCGCACTACGGGACTTCCAAGAGACCCAGTACTTC.

This clone has only one observation. J is TRBJ1-3 and V is TRBV5-6; a weak D match, TRBD1 (5 bases). V lost 4 bases and J 4 bases, leaving 15 bases between the germline ends. The CDR3 runs 15 residues. CDR1 is SGHDT and CDR2 is YYEEEE in the germline V gene. Written as DNA, the CDR3 is TGTGCCAGCAGCCCCTTCCGAGGACAAGGAAACACCATATATTTT. It encodes CASSPFRGQGNTIYF.

Remarks on this clone: Other DNA sequences from this sample encode an identical CDR3 as well. J is TRBJ1-5 and V is TRBV30; no reliable D call. This CDR3 spans 13 amino acids. Germline CDR1 is GTSNPN and CDR2 is SVGIG (reference sequence). Trimming cost V 0 bases and J 4 bases, with 7 bases left between them. The DNA for the CDR3 is TGTGCCTGGAGTGTAGGTGAGAATCAGCCCCAGCATTTT. As protein: CAWSVGENQPQHF. Full variable domain (outside the CDR3, taken from reference TRBV30 and TRBJ1-5): SQTIHQWPATLVQPVGSPLSLECTVEGTSNPNLYWYRQAAGRGLQLLFYSVGIGQISSEVPQNLSASRPQDRQFILSSKKLLLSDSGFYLCAWSVGENQPQHFGDGTRLSIL.

The rearrangement links TRBV27 to TRBJ2-1; D is possibly TRBD2 (6 bases). This CDR3 contains 14 residues. Germline V gene sequence: CDR1 MNHEY, CDR2 SMNVEV (reference sequence). V was shortened by 3 bases and J by 6 bases, with 12 bases between the two germline ends. The CDR3 sequence: CASSFSAGGNEQFF. The CDR3, as DNA: TGTGCCAGCAGTTTTTCGGCCGGGGGCAATGAGCAGTTCTTC.

The V and J genes are TRBV28 and TRBJ2-7, with 7 bases identical to TRBD2. The CDR3 has 15 residues. CDR1 is MDHEN, CDR2 SYDVKM, per germline. With V trimmed by 3 bases and J by 6 bases, 11 bases remained unmatched. CDR3 DNA: TGTGCCAGCAGTTTGCCGGGGGAGGGCGGCTTCGAGCAGTACTTC. This codes for CASSLPGEGGFEQYF. The entire variable domain, with the rest obtained from reference TRBV28 and TRBJ2-7, is as follows: DVKVTQSSRYLVKRTGEKVFLECVQDMDHENMFWYRQDPGLGLRLIYFSYDVKMKEKGDIPEGYSVSREKKERFSLILESASTNQTSMYLCASSLPGEGGFEQYFGPGTRLTVT.

This chain connects TRBV9 to TRBJ2-6; a weak D match, TRBD1 (5 bases). Trimming left V 4 bases short and J 0 bases short, with 11 bases between. The CDR3 runs 16 residues. Germline V gene data show CDR1 as SGDLS and CDR2 as YYNGEE. CDR3 protein: CASSTGQDSGANVLTF. CDR3 in DNA: TGTGCCAGCAGCACCGGACAAGACTCTGGGGCCAACGTCCTGACTTTC.

This chain joins TRBV7-3 and TRBJ1-4, with TRBD1 as a possible D gene (6 bases). Trimming pared 2 bases from V and 10 bases from J, leaving 17 bases between. CDR1 SGHTA and CDR2 FQGTGA come from the germline V gene. This CDR3 region has 15 residues. The CDR3 reads CASSLRGGDPGKLFF. The CDR3 coding sequence is TGTGCCAGCAGCTTACGAGGGGGTGACCCTGGAAAACTGTTTTTT.

The chain is built from TRBV7-9 and TRBJ2-6, with 10 bases aligning to TRBD1. CDR1 and CDR2 from the germline V gene are SEHNR and FQNEAQ (reference sequence). V trimming: 7 bases; J trimming: 3 bases; junction bases outside the gene matches: 9. The CDR3 has 17 residues. The DNA of the CDR3 is TGTGCCAGCATCCGCGGGACAGGGGCAATTGGGGCCAACGTCCTGACTTTC. This encodes CASIRGTGAIGANVLTF.

The genes are TRBV9 and TRBJ2-7; 8 bases are a match to TRBD1. The germline V gene has CDR1 SGDLS and CDR2 YYNGEE. V trimming: 0 bases; J trimming: 2 bases; junction bases outside the gene matches: 7. This CDR3 comprises 16 residues. The CDR3 coding sequence is TGTGCCAGCAGCGTAGACGACAGGGGATATACCTACGAGCAGTACTTC. Translated: CASSVDDRGYTYEQYF.

The chain recombines TRBV11-2 with TRBJ1-1; a weak D match, TRBD1 (6 bases). Trimming shortened V by 4 bases and J by 4 bases, and 13 bases separated the two germline ends. The CDR3 consists of 14 residues. Germline CDR1 SGHAT, CDR2 FQNNGV. The CDR3 nucleotides are TGTGCCAGCAGCTCTCCACAGGGTTTCACTGAAGCTTTCTTT. This gives the protein CASSSPQGFTEAFF.

CDR3 sequence reads: CASSPTGTGFGETQYF. DNA of the CDR3: TGTGCCAGCAGCCCAACGGGGACAGGGTTTGGAGAGACCCAGTACTTC. The V and J genes are TRBV7-3 and TRBJ2-5; 9 bases are shared with TRBD1. CDR1 is SGHTA, CDR2 FQGTGA, per germline. J was trimmed by 4 bases and V by 5 bases; bases with no gene match: 11. The CDR3 runs to 16 residues.

The chain uses TRBV5-1 and TRBJ2-1; TRBD2 aligns across 10 bases. The junction had 8 bases not matched to a gene; V was cut back by 2 bases and J by 3 bases. CDR1 is SGHRS, CDR2 YFSETQ, per germline. The CDR3 contains 17 residues. CDR3 loop: CASSLPGLATIYNEQFF. In nucleotides, the CDR3 is TGCGCCAGCAGCTTACCGGGACTAGCGACAATCTACAATGAGCAGTTCTTC. Full variable domain (outside the CDR3, taken from reference TRBV5-1 and TRBJ2-1): KAGVTQTPRYLIKTRGQQVTLSCSPISGHRSVSWYQQTPGQGLQFLFEYFSETQRNKGNFPGRFSGRQFSNSRSEMNVSTLELGDSALYLCASSLPGLATIYNEQFFGPGTRLTVL.

This clone has a single count. The genes are TRBV4-2 and TRBJ1-1, with D tentatively TRBD1 (6 bases). Germline V gene sequence: CDR1 LGHNA, CDR2 YNFKEQ. The CDR3 spans 17 residues. V lost 1 base and J 0 bases, leaving 15 bases between the germline ends. Written as DNA, the CDR3 is TGTGCCAGCAGCCAAGTGAGGGGACACATCATGAACACTGAAGCTTTCTTT. It translates to CASSQVRGHIMNTEAFF.

The chain employs TRBV9 and TRBJ2-5, with D tentatively TRBD1 (5 bases). CDR1 and CDR2 (germline): SGDLS, YYNGEE. Trimming removed 3 bases at V and 1 base at J, with 10 bases between. This CDR3 is 14 amino acids long. The CDR3 region has the DNA TGTGCCAGCAGCGGTTGGACACCCCAAGAGACCCAGTACTTC. Translation: CASSGWTPQETQYF.

The rearrangement joins TRBV4-3 to TRBJ1-1, with D possibly being TRBD1 (5 bases). From germline, CDR1 is LGHNA and CDR2 YSLEER. The ends were cut back, 0 bases at V and 4 bases at J, with 15 bases in the middle. The CDR3 has 16 amino acids. CDR3 DNA sequence: TGCGCCAGCAGCCAAGATGGGGCGGGTTTGGGCACTGAAGCTTTCTTT. Its protein is CASSQDGAGLGTEAFF.